A single T cell receptor (beta chain) is shown here with its context. Its antigen remains unknown. This specimen comes from a study of T cell clones after liver transplantation. Study in general: Samples came from ITN030ST, which attempted immunosuppression withdrawal within 2 years of liver transplantation.

Broader study findings: Low donor cell numbers restricted donor-reactive repertoire measurement in a couple of subjects. Small, mixed patient groups and varying post-transplant times limit these conclusions.

The assay was immunoSEQ multiplex PCR, and TCRdb's table has in-frame clones only and misses some. The sample includes around 26,000 clones, 55% to 75% seen only once; the top ten take about 3%. The CDR3 consists of 13 residues. Germline-derived CDR1 and CDR2 are SEHNR and FQNEAQ (reference sequence). V shed 6 bases and J shed 7 bases, with 13 bases lying between them. Sequences were derived from CD4+ T cells from blood, sampled before liver transplant. J is TRBJ1-5 and V is TRBV7-9, with D perhaps matching TRBD1 (6 bases). This TCR was sampled from a human donor who received a liver transplant. CDR3 sequence: CASSYDGQQPQHF. In nucleotides, the CDR3 is TGTGCCAGCAGTTACGATGGACAGCAGCCCCAGCATTTT.